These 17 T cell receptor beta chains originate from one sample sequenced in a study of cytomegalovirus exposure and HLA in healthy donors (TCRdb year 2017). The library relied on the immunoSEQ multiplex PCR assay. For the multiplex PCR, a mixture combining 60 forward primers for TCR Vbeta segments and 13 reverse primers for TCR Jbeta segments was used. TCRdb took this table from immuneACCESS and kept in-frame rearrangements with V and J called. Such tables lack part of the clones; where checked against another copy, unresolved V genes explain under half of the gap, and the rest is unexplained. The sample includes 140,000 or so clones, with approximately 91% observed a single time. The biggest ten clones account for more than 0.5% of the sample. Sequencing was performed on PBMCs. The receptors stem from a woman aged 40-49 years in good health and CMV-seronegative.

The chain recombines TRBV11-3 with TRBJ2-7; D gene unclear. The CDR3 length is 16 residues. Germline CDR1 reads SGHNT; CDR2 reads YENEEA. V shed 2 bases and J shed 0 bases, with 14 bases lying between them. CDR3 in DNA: TGTGCCAGCAGCTTACTCAAATACGGGTCCTCCTACGAGCAGTACTTC. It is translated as CASSLLKYGSSYEQYF.

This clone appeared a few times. The CDR3 region is CASIDSGTSGTGELFF. The CDR3 DNA reads as TGTGCCAGCATTGACTCCGGGACTAGCGGGACCGGGGAGCTGTTTTTT. This rearrangement joins TRBV6-6 to TRBJ2-2; 12 positions match TRBD2. The CDR3 contains 16 residues. Trimming took 7 bases from V and 5 from J; bases not matched to a gene: 8. Germline V gene sequence: CDR1 MNHNY, CDR2 SVGAGI (reference sequence).

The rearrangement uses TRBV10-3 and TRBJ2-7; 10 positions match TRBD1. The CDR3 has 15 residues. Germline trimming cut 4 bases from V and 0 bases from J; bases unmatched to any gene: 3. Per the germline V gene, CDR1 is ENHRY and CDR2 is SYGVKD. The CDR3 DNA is TGTGCCATCAGTGGGGACAGGGGAAGCTCCTACGAGCAGTACTTC. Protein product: CAISGDRGSSYEQYF.

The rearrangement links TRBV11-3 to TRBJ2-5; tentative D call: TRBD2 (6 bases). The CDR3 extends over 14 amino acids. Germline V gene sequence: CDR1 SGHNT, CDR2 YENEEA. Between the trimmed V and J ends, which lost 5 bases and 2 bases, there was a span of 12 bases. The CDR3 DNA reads TGTGCCAGCAGCAAAAGCGGGCCTCAAGAGACCCAGTACTTC. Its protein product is CASSKSGPQETQYF.

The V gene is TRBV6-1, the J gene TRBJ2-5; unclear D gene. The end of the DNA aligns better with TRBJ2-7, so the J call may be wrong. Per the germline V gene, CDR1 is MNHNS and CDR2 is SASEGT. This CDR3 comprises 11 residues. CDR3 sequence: CASSDFYEQYF. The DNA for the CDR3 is TGTGCCAGCAGTGACTTTTACGAGCAGTACTTC.

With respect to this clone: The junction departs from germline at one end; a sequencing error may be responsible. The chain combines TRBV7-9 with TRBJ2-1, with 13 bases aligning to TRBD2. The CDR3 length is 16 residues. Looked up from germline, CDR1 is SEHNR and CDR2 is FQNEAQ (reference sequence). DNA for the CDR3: TGTTCCAGCAGCTTTCCCGGACTAGCGGGAGTATCTGAGCAGTTCTTC. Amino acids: CSSSFPGLAGVSEQFF.

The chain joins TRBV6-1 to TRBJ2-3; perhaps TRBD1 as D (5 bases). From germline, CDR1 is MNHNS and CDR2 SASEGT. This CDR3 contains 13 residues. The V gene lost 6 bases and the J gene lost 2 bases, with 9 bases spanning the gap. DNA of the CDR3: TGTGCCAGCAGCCGACAGTTCACAGATACGCAGTATTTT. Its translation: CASSRQFTDTQYF.

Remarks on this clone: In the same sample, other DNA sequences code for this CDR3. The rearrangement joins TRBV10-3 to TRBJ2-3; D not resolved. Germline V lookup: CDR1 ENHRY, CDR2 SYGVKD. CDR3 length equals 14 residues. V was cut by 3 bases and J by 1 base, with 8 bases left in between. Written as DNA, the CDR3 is TGTGCCATCAGTGACAATGCAGGCACAGATACGCAGTATTTT. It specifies CAISDNAGTDTQYF.

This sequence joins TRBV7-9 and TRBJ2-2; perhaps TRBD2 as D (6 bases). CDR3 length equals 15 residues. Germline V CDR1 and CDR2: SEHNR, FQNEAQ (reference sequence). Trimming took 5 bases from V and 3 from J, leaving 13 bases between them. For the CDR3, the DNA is TGTGCCAGCAGCAACTGGGACTCCTACACCGGGGAGCTGTTTTTT. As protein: CASSNWDSYTGELFF. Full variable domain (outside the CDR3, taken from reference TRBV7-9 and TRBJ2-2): DTGVSQNPRHKITKRGQNVTFRCDPISEHNRLYWYRQTLGQGPEFLTYFQNEAQLEKSRLLSDRFSAERPKGSFSTLEIQRTEQGDSAMYLCASSNWDSYTGELFFGEGSRLTVL.

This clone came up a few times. CDR3 bases: TGTGCCAGCAATCACGGACTAGCGGGAGGCACAGATACGCAGTATTTT. Protein: CASNHGLAGGTDTQYF. The chain carries TRBV2 and TRBJ2-3; 13 bases agree with TRBD2. Germline V CDR1 and CDR2: SNHLY, FYNNEI. The CDR3 is 16 residues long. The junction had 5 bases not matched to a gene; V was cut back by 7 bases and J by 1 base.

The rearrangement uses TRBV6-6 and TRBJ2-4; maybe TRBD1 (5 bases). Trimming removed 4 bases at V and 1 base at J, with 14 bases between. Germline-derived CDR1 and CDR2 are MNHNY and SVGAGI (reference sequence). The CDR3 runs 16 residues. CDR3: CASSSPGADAKNIQYF. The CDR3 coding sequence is TGTGCCAGCAGTTCCCCTGGGGCTGATGCCAAAAACATTCAGTACTTC.

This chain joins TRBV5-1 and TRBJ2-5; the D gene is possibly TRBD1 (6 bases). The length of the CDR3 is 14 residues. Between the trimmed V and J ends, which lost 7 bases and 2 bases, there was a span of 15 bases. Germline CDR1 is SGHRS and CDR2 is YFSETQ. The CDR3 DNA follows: TGCGCCAGCGGGTTACCTACAGGGCAAGAGACCCAGTACTTC. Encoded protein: CASGLPTGQETQYF.

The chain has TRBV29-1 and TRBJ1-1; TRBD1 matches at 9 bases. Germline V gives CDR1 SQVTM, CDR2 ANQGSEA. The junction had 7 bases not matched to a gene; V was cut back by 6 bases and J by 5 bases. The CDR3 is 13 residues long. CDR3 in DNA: TGCAGCGTCCAAAAACAGGGGGCAACTGAAGCTTTCTTT. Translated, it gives CSVQKQGATEAFF.

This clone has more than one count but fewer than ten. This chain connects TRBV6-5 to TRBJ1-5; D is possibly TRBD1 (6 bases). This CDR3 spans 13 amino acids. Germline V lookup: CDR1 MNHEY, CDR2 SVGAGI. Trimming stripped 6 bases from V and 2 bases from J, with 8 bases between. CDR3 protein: CASSPGGNQPQHF. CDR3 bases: TGTGCCAGCAGCCCAGGGGGCAATCAGCCCCAGCATTTT.

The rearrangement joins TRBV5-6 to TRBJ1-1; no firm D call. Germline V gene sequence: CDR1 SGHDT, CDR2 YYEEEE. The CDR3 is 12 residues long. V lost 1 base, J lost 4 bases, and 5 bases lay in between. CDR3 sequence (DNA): TGTGCCAGCAGCTTGTGGAGCACTGAAGCTTTCTTT. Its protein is CASSLWSTEAFF.

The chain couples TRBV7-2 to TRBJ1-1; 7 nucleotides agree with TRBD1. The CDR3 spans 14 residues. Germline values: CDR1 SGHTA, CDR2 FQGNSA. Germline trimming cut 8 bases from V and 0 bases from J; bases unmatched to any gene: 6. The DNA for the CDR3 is TGTGCCAGCGGGGTGACAGGGCTGAACACTGAAGCTTTCTTT. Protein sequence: CASGVTGLNTEAFF.

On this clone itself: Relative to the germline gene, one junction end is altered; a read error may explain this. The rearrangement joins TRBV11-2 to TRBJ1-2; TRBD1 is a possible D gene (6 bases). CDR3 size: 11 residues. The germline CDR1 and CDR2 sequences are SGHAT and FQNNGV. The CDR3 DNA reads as TGTGCCAGCAGCTTAGTGGGGGGGCTGGTCTTC. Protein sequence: CASSLVGGLVF. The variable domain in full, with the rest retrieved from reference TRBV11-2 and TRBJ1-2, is EAGVAQSPRYKIIEKRQSVAFWCNPISGHATLYWYQQILGQGPKLLIQFQNNGVVDDSQLPKDRFSAERLKGVDSTLKIQPAKLEDSAVYLCASSLVGGLVFGSGTRLTVV.